The 7 T cell receptor beta chains below all came from one sample that was sequenced in a study of control samples from healthy donors and cancer patients (dated by TCRdb to 2020 to 2022). The library came from the immunoSEQ multiplex PCR assay. The table comes from immuneACCESS by way of TCRdb, which keeps in-frame sequences with V and J called. Part of the clones is missing from these tables; in studies checked, under half for an unresolved V gene and the rest for unknown reasons. The sample profile shows roughly 99,000 clones; more than 75% of them were found once. The ten largest clones represent roughly 2% of the sample. The sequenced sample consisted of blood. These receptors were collected from a man aged 60-69 years in good health.

The table lists this clone with a count of one. The gene calls are TRBV24-1 and TRBJ2-1; D perhaps matches TRBD2 (5 bases). Germline CDR1 KGHDR, CDR2 SFDVKD. CDR3 size: 16 residues. V was pared by 1 base and J by 0 bases, with 9 bases between. CDR3 DNA sequence: TGTGCCACCAGTGATTTAGCGGTGGGCTCCTACAATGAGCAGTTCTTC. Translating it yields CATSDLAVGSYNEQFF.

The CDR3, as DNA: TGTGCCAGCTCACCACGGCAACCCTTCAGCGGCATGAACACTGAAGCTTTCTTT. Amino acids: CASSPRQPFSGMNTEAFF. The chain recombines TRBV18 with TRBJ1-1; D unresolved. Trimming left V 1 base short and J 0 bases short, with 18 bases between. The CDR3 consists of 18 residues. Germline-derived CDR1 and CDR2 are KGHSH and LQKENI.

This rearrangement joins TRBV2 to TRBJ2-4; no reliable D call. The germline gives CDR1 SNHLY, CDR2 FYNNEI. Trimming shortened V by 4 bases and J by 13 bases, and 14 bases separated the two germline ends. The CDR3 consists of 12 residues. For the CDR3, the DNA is TGTGCCAGCAGTGGTCTCTCGGGTGGACAGTACTTC. Its protein is CASSGLSGGQYF. The full variable domain, its missing parts supplied by reference TRBV2 and TRBJ2-4, is EPEVTQTPSHQVTQMGQEVILRCVPISNHLYFYWYRQILGQKVEFLVSFYNNEISEKSEIFDDQFSVERPDGSNFTLKIRSTKLEDSAMYFCASSGLSGGQYFGAGTRLSVL.

This clone was seen just once. The CDR3: CASSPGGGRAYEQYF. CDR3 DNA sequence: TGTGCCAGCTCACCAGGAGGAGGGAGGGCCTACGAGCAGTACTTC. V gene TRBV18 combines with J gene TRBJ2-7, with TRBD2 matching 7 bases. The germline V gene encodes CDR1 KGHSH and CDR2 LQKENI. CDR3 size: 15 residues. The V segment lost 2 bases and the J segment 2 bases; nucleotides outside the gene matches: 6.

This clone was counted only a few times. The chain uses TRBV5-1 and TRBJ2-1; TRBD1 matches 7 bases. The V gene end was trimmed by 4 bases and the J gene end by 0 bases; junction bases not matched to a gene: 4. CDR3 size: 15 residues. The V gene's germline CDR1 is SGHRS and CDR2 YFSETQ. CDR3 in amino acids: CASSLTGSSYNEQFF. Written as DNA, the CDR3 is TGCGCCAGCAGCCTGACAGGGAGCTCCTACAATGAGCAGTTCTTC.

The CDR3 DNA sequence: TGTGCCAGCAGCCCAATAGCGGGGACAGGCGGAAACACCATATATTTT. It yields the protein CASSPIAGTGGNTIYF. This chain connects TRBV9 to TRBJ1-3, with TRBD1 identical over 8 bases. V gave up 4 bases and J gave up 4 bases; unmatched junction bases: 10. This CDR3 has 16 amino acids. Germline CDR1 and CDR2: SGDLS and YYNGEE.

The genes are TRBV7-3 and TRBJ2-3; D gene unclear. The V gene lost 5 bases and the J gene lost 5 bases, with 17 bases spanning the gap. The CDR3 has 15 residues. Germline V gene data show CDR1 as SGHTA and CDR2 as FQGTGA. The CDR3 sequence is CASSPNMGLEDTQYF. The DNA of the CDR3 is TGTGCCAGCAGCCCCAACATGGGTTTGGAAGATACGCAGTATTTT.